This TCR beta chain was captured in a study of T-cell reconstitution after alpha-beta-depleted transplantation in children. Study-level points and caveats: The study reportedly traced alpha-beta T cells about two months after transplant to several hundred expanded graft clones. It was surviving recipient T cells and thymic progenitors that gave some patients high TCRbeta diversity at day 60.

Per the germline V gene, CDR1 is KGHDR and CDR2 is SFDVKD. This CDR3 is 17 amino acids long. With V trimmed by 0 bases and J by 0 bases, 5 bases remained unmatched. During its preparation, the TCRbeta library received unique molecular identifiers. TCRdb re-analysed the PCR reads in MiXCR, keeping a single row per CDR3 protein. The repertoire has some 200,000 distinct CDR3 sequences, about 8.2% of them found once; the top ten carry approximately 40%. This clonotype was detected only a few times. The antigen is unknown. This sequence joins TRBV24-1 and TRBJ2-3; 7 nucleotides align to TRBD2. The sequence was collected from a male patient under 10 years old who had a stem cell transplant for acute myeloid leukemia, so the T cells may come from the graft donor. The sample here was PBMCs, mostly from graft donor cells, taken 360 days after TCRalphabeta/CD19-depleted stem cell transplant. The CDR3 nucleotides are TGTGCCACCAGTGATTTGAGCGGGGCATCTAGCACAGATACGCAGTATTTT. Encoded protein: CATSDLSGASSTDTQYF.